This record covers a single T cell receptor (beta chain). Its antigen is not identified. This specimen belongs to a study of radiotherapy plus CTLA-4 blockade in lung cancer. Study overall: Objective response rate was about 18%; disease control rate, 25% to 35%.

Study-wide findings and caveats: Early blood T cell clone dynamics, with interferon-beta, were reported to best predict response. An expansion of tumor-derived TCR clones occurred in blood after radiotherapy plus ipilimumab.

Generated by immunoSEQ multiplex PCR, the TCRdb table keeps only in-frame clones and is missing some. The sample has tens of thousands of clones, approximately 80% seen once; the top ten hold 16%. In chemo-refractory metastatic non-small-cell lung cancer, patients got ipilimumab CTLA-4 blockade together with focal radiation. This CDR3 region has 14 residues. V was shortened by 1 base and J by 4 bases, with 9 bases between the two germline ends. Germline CDR1 is MDHEN and CDR2 is SYDVKM. This rearrangement joins TRBV28 to TRBJ2-3; D is unclear. The receptor comes from a human donor with non-small cell lung cancer that progressed on radiotherapy plus ipilimumab. Sequencing used peripheral blood, obtained from a patient treated with radiotherapy plus ipilimumab. The CDR3 loop reads CASSLSGEADTQYF. In DNA, the CDR3 is TGTGCCAGCAGTTTATCCGGCGAGGCAGATACGCAGTATTTT.